This TCR beta chain came from a study of cytomegalovirus exposure and HLA in healthy donors. Each donor's status was that of a healthy bone marrow donor. 60 Vbeta and 13 Jbeta primers were used in PCR. Sequenced by immunoSEQ multiplex PCR; TCRdb stores in-frame clones only, minus some. The sample carries 110,000 to 150,000 clones, around two thirds recorded once. Comment on this clone: Its specificity is not known.

Trimming removed 4 bases from V and 5 bases from J; junction bases left unmatched: 7. Germline lookup yields CDR1 MDHEN and CDR2 SYDVKM. The CDR3 is 15 residues long. Study-wide results and caveats: In a later analysis, common viral pathogens appeared linked to several of the most significant clusters. Later work associated roughly 17,000 TCR beta sequences with HLA alleles at 0.05 false discovery rate.

The specimen was PBMCs. The rearrangement links TRBV28 to TRBJ1-2, with 10 bases matching TRBD1. The sequence was collected from a woman between 55 and 75 years old in good health and CMV-seropositive. In DNA form, the CDR3 reads TGTGCCAGCAGTTCCACGGACAGGGGGTGGTATGGCTACACCTTC. It specifies CASSSTDRGWYGYTF.